Below, 17 T cell receptor beta chains from the same sample are listed, as sequenced in a study of blood T cell repertoires in COVID-19. The table came from immunoSEQ multiplex PCR; TCRdb's copy has only in-frame clones and leaves some out. The sample has around 150,000 clones, around 84% seen once. Source material: peripheral blood. These receptors were obtained from a woman older than 75 with acute or convalescent COVID-19.

In DNA, the CDR3 is TGCGCCAGCAGCCACCGGGACAGGGTGACCGAGACCCAGTACTTC. The encoded protein is CASSHRDRVTETQYF. This rearrangement joins TRBV4-1 to TRBJ2-5; 9 nucleotides align to TRBD1. Germline V gene lookup returns CDR1 MGHRA and CDR2 YSYEKL. The CDR3 contains 15 residues. V was clipped by 3 bases and J by 5 bases; unmatched bases: 7.

This chain connects TRBV7-2 to TRBJ1-4, with D uncertain. Trimming removed 5 bases from V and 10 bases from J, with 11 bases in between. The CDR3 contains 12 residues. Germline V gene data show CDR1 as SGHTA and CDR2 as FQGNSA. The CDR3 is CASSPTGRKLFF. CDR3 nucleotide sequence: TGTGCCAGCAGCCCCACCGGGAGAAAACTGTTTTTT.

This clone was found a few times. The genes are TRBV10-2 and TRBJ2-6; D may be TRBD2 (6 bases). The germline CDR1 and CDR2 sequences are WSHSY and SAAADI. The V and J ends lost 2 bases and 0 bases respectively, with 14 bases between them. This CDR3 contains 18 residues. Here the CDR3 DNA reads TGCGCCAGCAGTGAGATTCGGGGGAAGAGCTCTGGGGCCAACGTCCTGACTTTC. This translates into CASSEIRGKSSGANVLTF.

V and J are TRBV3-1 (or the pseudogene TRBV3-2) and TRBJ2-7; TRBD2 is a possible D gene (5 bases). Germline V gene lookup returns CDR1 LGHDT and CDR2 YNNKEL (reference sequence). V lost 0 bases and J 2 bases, leaving 11 bases between the germline ends. The CDR3 totals 15 residues. The CDR3 sequence is CASSQDEGAAYEQYF. The CDR3 region has the DNA TGTGCCAGCAGCCAAGACGAGGGTGCCGCCTACGAGCAGTACTTC.

The chain uses TRBV9 and TRBJ2-1; TRBD2 matches at 14 bases. The junction had 10 bases not matched to a gene; V was cut back by 1 base and J by 10 bases. CDR1 and CDR2 (germline): SGDLS, YYNGEE. The CDR3 has 17 amino acids. The CDR3 reads CASSVQAGTSGRREQFF. The CDR3 bases are TGTGCCAGCAGCGTACAGGCCGGGACTAGCGGGAGAAGGGAGCAGTTCTTC.

V gene TRBV11-2 combines with J gene TRBJ1-1; D is uncertain. The germline gives CDR1 SGHAT, CDR2 FQNNGV. Deletions cut 2 bases from V and 6 bases from J, with 19 bases between. There are 16 residues in the CDR3. CDR3 nucleotides: TGTGCCAGCAGCTTATCCAGTGACACTTCCTATCCTGAAGCTTTCTTT. It translates to CASSLSSDTSYPEAFF.

This sequence joins TRBV10-3 and TRBJ1-2; possibly TRBD1 for D (5 bases). The V end was cut by 4 bases, the J end by 0 bases, with 12 bases between. Germline V gene sequence: CDR1 ENHRY, CDR2 SYGVKD. This CDR3 is built from 15 residues. Written as DNA, the CDR3 is TGTGCCATCAGTGGGGGCGAAGGGTCTAACTATGGCTACACCTTC. This codes for CAISGGEGSNYGYTF.

In its sample, this clone was seen a few times. The gene calls are TRBV30 and TRBJ1-2, with 10 bases identical to TRBD1. The CDR3 consists of 17 residues. CDR1 and CDR2 (germline): GTSNPN, SVGIG (reference sequence). The J segment lost 5 bases and the V segment lost 1 base, leaving 13 bases of the junction unmatched. The CDR3 sequence is CAWSGRRGTGDWYGYTF. CDR3 nucleotides: TGTGCCTGGAGTGGAAGGAGGGGGACAGGGGATTGGTATGGCTACACCTTC.

The rearrangement uses TRBV5-5 and TRBJ1-2, with TRBD1 identical over 8 bases. Germline V gene sequence: CDR1 SGHKS, CDR2 YYEKEE (reference sequence). J gave up 8 bases and V 0 bases, and 3 bases lay outside the gene matches. This CDR3 comprises 13 residues. The DNA of the CDR3 is TGTGCCAGCAGCTTGGCAGGGGGCGGAGGCTACACCTTC. This encodes CASSLAGGGGYTF. The whole variable domain, remainder taken from reference TRBV5-5 and TRBJ1-2, is DAGVTQSPTHLIKTRGQQVTLRCSPISGHKSVSWYQQVLGQGPQFIFQYYEKEERGRGNFPDRFSARQFPNYSSELNVNALLLGDSALYLCASSLAGGGGYTFGSGTRLTVV.

This clone was counted once. This rearrangement joins TRBV5-4 to TRBJ2-3, with 10 nucleotides matching TRBD2. The V gene's germline CDR1 is SGHNT and CDR2 YYREEE (reference sequence). V was clipped by 4 bases and J by 6 bases; unmatched bases: 5. The CDR3 is 14 residues long. The CDR3 DNA sequence: TGTGCCAGCAGCAACGGACTAGCGGTCGATACGCAGTATTTT. This translates into CASSNGLAVDTQYF.

This chain connects TRBV19 to TRBJ1-6; D perhaps matches TRBD1 (6 bases). V was trimmed by 6 bases and J by 7 bases, leaving 19 bases between them. The length of the CDR3 is 16 residues. The germline V gene has CDR1 LNHDA and CDR2 SQIVND (reference sequence). The DNA for the CDR3 is TGTGCCAGTAGCGCTCCACCAGGACAGACCAATTCACCCCTCCACTTT. Protein: CASSAPPGQTNSPLHF.

The gene calls are TRBV9 and TRBJ1-2; D gene unclear. With 7 bases removed from V and 1 base from J, the gap between germline ends came to 20 bases. This CDR3 spans 16 amino acids. Germline assignment: CDR1 SGDLS and CDR2 YYNGEE. This CDR3 reads CASSREWRAGNYGYTF. DNA for the CDR3: TGTGCCAGCTCCCGCGAGTGGAGGGCCGGTAACTATGGCTACACCTTC.

The chain combines TRBV19 with TRBJ2-5, with 12 bases aligning to TRBD2. The CDR3 loop spans 15 amino acids. The germline V gene has CDR1 LNHDA and CDR2 SQIVND (reference sequence). With 4 bases clipped from V and 4 bases from J, the junction kept 4 bases outside the gene matches. CDR3 nucleotides: TGTGCCAGTAGTACATCTAGCGGGGGGGGAGAGACCCAGTACTTC. This encodes CASSTSSGGGETQYF. The variable domain in full, with the rest retrieved from reference TRBV19 and TRBJ2-5, is DGGITQSPKYLFRKEGQNVTLSCEQNLNHDAMYWYRQDPGQGLRLIYYSQIVNDFQKGDIAEGYSVSREKKESFPLTVTSAQKNPTAFYLCASSTSSGGGETQYFGPGTRLLVL.

V is TRBV18 and J is TRBJ2-2; 9 nucleotides align to TRBD2. The CDR3 spans 16 residues. From germline, CDR1 is KGHSH and CDR2 LQKENI. The trim removed 3 bases at V and 4 bases at J, leaving 6 bases unmatched. CDR3 sequence: CASSPGIAGVTGELFF. CDR3 coding DNA: TGTGCCAGCTCACCCGGGATAGCGGGAGTCACCGGGGAGCTGTTTTTT.

J is TRBJ2-1 and V is TRBV6-5, with 8 nucleotides matching TRBD1. The CDR3 length is 14 residues. Germline values: CDR1 MNHEY, CDR2 SVGAGI. After removal of 7 bases from V and 3 bases from J, the junction contained 5 bases not matched to a gene. CDR3 region: CASTGTGDYNEQFF. CDR3 nucleotide sequence: TGTGCCAGCACTGGGACAGGAGACTACAATGAGCAGTTCTTC.

V gene TRBV27 combines with J gene TRBJ1-5, with 9 bases fitting TRBD1. The V and J ends lost 5 bases and 4 bases, in that order; junction bases with no gene match: 9. The CDR3 extends over 16 amino acids. Germline V CDR1 and CDR2: MNHEY, SMNVEV (reference sequence). The CDR3 loop is CASSTIWDRENQPQHF. The CDR3 bases are TGTGCCAGCAGTACAATATGGGACAGGGAGAATCAGCCCCAGCATTTT.

This clone has more than one count but fewer than ten. V is TRBV11-1 and J is TRBJ2-7; 10 bases are shared with TRBD1. CDR3 length equals 15 residues. Germline CDR1 is SGHAT and CDR2 is FQDESV (reference sequence). Trimming cost V 5 bases and J 2 bases; bases outside gene matches: 6. CDR3: CASSPRDRGPYEQYF. The CDR3 DNA follows: TGTGCCAGCAGCCCTCGGGACAGGGGACCCTACGAGCAGTACTTC.